A single sample is the source of the 17 T cell receptor beta chains below, sequenced in a study of tumor-infiltrating lymphocytes in localized non-small cell lung cancer. TCRdb's table, derived via immunoSEQ multiplex PCR, lists solely in-frame clones and lacks some. The sample includes 10,000 to 15,000 clones, over 80% of them seen just once. Sequencing was performed on uninvolved lung tissue not adjacent to the tumor. The receptors were sampled from a human donor with non-small cell lung cancer.

This clone was detected only once. V usage is TRBV6-6 and J usage is TRBJ1-6; 7 bases are a match to TRBD1. Trimming took 6 bases from V and 3 from J; bases not matched to a gene: 8. The CDR3 is 16 residues long. Germline assignment: CDR1 MNHNY and CDR2 SVGAGI (reference sequence). CDR3 nucleotide sequence: TGTGCCAGCAGGGTAAACACAGGGGTCTATAATTCACCCCTCCACTTT. Translated: CASRVNTGVYNSPLHF.

This sequence joins TRBV2 and TRBJ1-1; D is possibly TRBD1 (6 bases). Germline V lookup: CDR1 SNHLY, CDR2 FYNNEI. Trimming left V 8 bases short and J 0 bases short, with 13 bases between. This CDR3 contains 14 residues. The CDR3 nucleotides read TGTGCCAGCGTAGTACAGGGTATGAACACTGAAGCTTTCTTT. It codes for CASVVQGMNTEAFF.

The CDR3 protein is CASSRDRVANEQFF. CDR3 DNA: TGTGCCAGTAGCCGGGACAGGGTGGCCAATGAGCAGTTCTTC. This chain connects TRBV19 to TRBJ2-1; 9 nucleotides match TRBD1. The CDR3 runs to 14 residues. Germline lookup yields CDR1 LNHDA and CDR2 SQIVND (reference sequence). The ends lost 6 bases at V and 6 bases at J; junction bases unmatched: 6.

The chain carries TRBV18 and TRBJ1-6; 9 bases are a match to TRBD1. J lost 8 bases, V lost 1 base, and 3 bases had no gene match. CDR3 length equals 15 residues. Germline V lookup: CDR1 KGHSH, CDR2 LQKENI. CDR3 DNA sequence: TGTGCCAGCTCACCACTGGGACAGGGAGATTCACCCCTCCACTTT. It yields the protein CASSPLGQGDSPLHF.

The chain carries TRBV4-1 and TRBJ1-3, with D unclear. Trimming removed 1 base from V and 3 bases from J, with 7 bases in between. The CDR3 consists of 14 residues. The germline CDR1 and CDR2 sequences are MGHRA and YSYEKL. Written as DNA, the CDR3 is TGCGCCAGCAGCCAAGGCCCCGGTGGAAACACCATATATTTT. Its translation: CASSQGPGGNTIYF.

J is TRBJ1-1 and V is TRBV30; D is undetermined. Germline-derived CDR1 and CDR2 are GTSNPN and SVGIG (reference sequence). This CDR3 spans 13 amino acids. With 1 base removed from V and 1 base from J, the gap between germline ends came to 7 bases. The CDR3 sequence: CAWSEQPNTEAFF. CDR3 sequence (DNA): TGTGCCTGGAGTGAACAGCCGAACACTGAAGCTTTCTTT.

The chain employs TRBV2 and TRBJ2-3, with 11 bases aligning to TRBD2. Germline V gene sequence: CDR1 SNHLY, CDR2 FYNNEI. The CDR3 runs to 15 residues. Germline trimming cut 7 bases from V and 1 base from J; bases unmatched to any gene: 4. CDR3 coding DNA: TGTGCCAGCAATCTTAGCGGGGGGGGCACAGATACGCAGTATTTT. Its protein product is CASNLSGGGTDTQYF.

The chain is built from TRBV11-3 and TRBJ1-6; no clear D. This CDR3 is built from 15 residues. Trimming removed 2 bases from V and 7 bases from J, with 12 bases in between. Germline CDR1 and CDR2: SGHNT and YENEEA. As DNA, the CDR3 is TGTGCCAGCAGCTTACCATGGACGGACAATTCACCCCTCCACTTT. Encoded protein: CASSLPWTDNSPLHF.

J is TRBJ1-2 and V is TRBV4-3, with no clear D. The CDR3 consists of 17 residues. The V end was cut by 0 bases, the J end by 1 base, with 15 bases between. CDR1 and CDR2 from the germline V gene are LGHNA and YSLEER. The CDR3 DNA sequence: TGCGCCAGCAGCCAAGATAGAACGTTCGCTATTAACTATGGCTACACCTTC. This encodes CASSQDRTFAINYGYTF.

The chain has TRBV11-3 and TRBJ2-7; TRBD1 matches 12 bases. J was trimmed by 5 bases and V by 5 bases; bases with no gene match: 7. The CDR3 consists of 15 residues. Germline-derived CDR1 and CDR2 are SGHNT and YENEEA. The CDR3 is CASSPGGTGGNEQYF. The CDR3 DNA reads as TGTGCCAGCAGCCCCGGGGGGACAGGGGGCAACGAGCAGTACTTC. Full variable domain (rest looked up from reference TRBV11-3 and TRBJ2-7): EAGVVQSPRYKIIEKKQPVAFWCNPISGHNTLYWYLQNLGQGPELLIRYENEEAVDDSQLPKDRFSAERLKGVDSTLKIQPAELGDSAVYLCASSPGGTGGNEQYFGPGTRLTVT.

The CDR3 nucleotides read TGTGCCAGCAGCTTACGGGACACCGGCTACGAGCAGTACTTC. Translated: CASSLRDTGYEQYF. The chain couples TRBV7-2 to TRBJ2-7; a weak D match, TRBD1 (6 bases). The germline gives CDR1 SGHTA, CDR2 FQGNSA. The CDR3 loop spans 14 amino acids. Trimming cost V 2 bases and J 3 bases, with 11 bases left between them.

V is TRBV5-1 and J is TRBJ1-2; D remains ambiguous. Looked up from germline, CDR1 is SGHRS and CDR2 is YFSETQ. This CDR3 region has 12 residues. Trimming left V 3 bases short and J 1 base short, with 4 bases between. The CDR3 DNA reads TGCGCCAGCAGCTCCGATAACTATGGCTACACCTTC. This encodes CASSSDNYGYTF.

This rearrangement joins TRBV5-4 to TRBJ1-2, with 7 bases lining up with TRBD1. The germline V gene has CDR1 SGHNT and CDR2 YYREEE (reference sequence). The trim removed 3 bases at V and 0 bases at J, leaving 5 bases unmatched. CDR3 length: 15 amino acids. CDR3 sequence (DNA): TGTGCCAGCAGCTCTGGACAGGACGCTAACTATGGCTACACCTTC. It yields the protein CASSSGQDANYGYTF.

J is TRBJ1-5 and V is TRBV10-2, with D maybe TRBD1 (5 bases). This CDR3 contains 15 residues. The germline V gene has CDR1 WSHSY and CDR2 SAAADI. The germline V and J ends were trimmed by 6 bases and 4 bases, with 16 bases remaining between them. This chain's CDR3 is CASRSSRDGNQPQHF. Here the CDR3 DNA reads TGCGCCAGCAGATCGTCCCGGGACGGGAATCAGCCCCAGCATTTT.

This rearrangement joins TRBV4-3 to TRBJ2-1; D gene uncertain. This CDR3 is built from 15 residues. CDR1 and CDR2 (germline): LGHNA, YSLEER. The V end lost 0 bases, the J end lost 4 bases, and 10 bases lay between the germline ends. The CDR3 protein is CASSQDGNRYNEQFF. The DNA of the CDR3 is TGCGCCAGCAGCCAAGATGGGAATCGTTACAATGAGCAGTTCTTC.

This clone has only one observation. The rearrangement links TRBV19 to TRBJ2-3; D uncertain. This CDR3 has 11 amino acids. V lost 6 bases and J 7 bases, leaving 8 bases between the germline ends. The germline V gene encodes CDR1 LNHDA and CDR2 SQIVND (reference sequence). DNA for the CDR3: TGTGCCAGTAGCACCATCAATACGCAGTATTTT. It is translated as CASSTINTQYF.

The chain combines TRBV5-8 with TRBJ2-1; 10 nucleotides line up with TRBD2. Germline V gene lookup returns CDR1 SGHTS and CDR2 YDEGEE. Losses at the gene ends were 4 bases for V and 4 bases for J; bases not matched to a gene: 5. CDR3 length equals 15 residues. The CDR3 spells CASSPPGLAYNEQFF. The CDR3 DNA follows: TGTGCCAGCAGCCCGCCGGGACTAGCGTACAATGAGCAGTTCTTC. Combining the CDR3 with reference TRBV5-8 and TRBJ2-1 gives the whole variable domain EAGVTQSPTHLIKTRGQQATLRCSPISGHTSVYWYQQALGLGLQFLLWYDEGEERNRGNFPPRFSGRQFPNYSSELNVNALELEDSALYLCASSPPGLAYNEQFFGPGTRLTVL.